This T cell receptor beta chain was sequenced during a study of T cell responses to AZD1222 COVID-19 vaccine. Some clones are missing from TCRdb's copy, which holds only in-frame ones; the method was immunoSEQ multiplex PCR. The repertoire has some 130,000 clones, under 95% of them found once; the top ten carry around 0.99%. This CDR3 has 14 residues. Germline CDR1 and CDR2: MNHEY and SMNVEV (reference sequence). V gave up 3 bases and J gave up 8 bases, with 13 bases separating them. Study conclusions and caveats: Donor demographics were predominantly white British with a female majority; clonal diversity may be underestimated. Just 5 to 7 AZD1222 recipients tested seropositive at baseline.

In the case of this clone: Its antigen is unidentified.

The source material was peripheral blood, sampled 28 days after the second AZD1222 dose. The source of this sequence is an adult who received the AZD1222 COVID-19 vaccine. The chain carries TRBV27 and TRBJ1-4, with D hard to call. CDR3 loop: CASSFVGVKEKLFF. The CDR3 nucleotides read TGTGCCAGCAGTTTCGTTGGGGTTAAGGAAAAACTGTTTTTT.